Shown below are 29 T cell receptor beta chains from a single sample sequenced in a study of cytomegalovirus exposure and HLA in healthy donors. The PCR made use of 60 Vbeta and 13 Jbeta primers. The table came from immunoSEQ multiplex PCR; TCRdb's copy has only in-frame clones and leaves some out. The table records fewer than 200,000 clones, around 72% of them present only once. Sequences were obtained from PBMCs. These receptor sequences come from a man aged 45-60 years in good health and CMV-seronegative.

This clone has just a few counts. This chain joins TRBV29-1 and TRBJ1-1, with TRBD1 as a possible D gene (5 bases). In germline, CDR1 is SQVTM, CDR2 ANQGSEA. The V gene lost 7 bases and the J gene lost 2 bases, with 20 bases spanning the gap. This CDR3 contains 15 residues. CDR3 loop: CSATALETHNTEAFF. The CDR3 nucleotides read TGCAGCGCGACAGCCCTCGAAACCCATAACACTGAAGCTTTCTTT.

This clone occurred a few times. V and J are TRBV28 and TRBJ2-7; 7 bases are a match to TRBD2. There are 15 residues in the CDR3. In germline, CDR1 is MDHEN, CDR2 SYDVKM. J gave up 0 bases and V 3 bases, and 5 bases lay outside the gene matches. This CDR3 reads CASSLGGSSSYEQYF. For the CDR3, the DNA is TGTGCCAGCAGTTTGGGAGGGTCAAGCTCCTACGAGCAGTACTTC.

This chain joins TRBV29-1 and TRBJ1-1; 7 bases are shared with TRBD1. This CDR3 spans 16 amino acids. Germline CDR1 is SQVTM and CDR2 is ANQGSEA. Trimming took 6 bases from V and 1 from J; bases not matched to a gene: 14. CDR3 residues: CSVHLRDSLPNTEAFF. CDR3 DNA sequence: TGCAGCGTCCACCTCCGGGACAGCCTACCGAACACTGAAGCTTTCTTT.

V is TRBV19 and J is TRBJ2-7; D possibly corresponds to TRBD1 (6 bases). Per germline, CDR1 LNHDA and CDR2 SQIVND (reference sequence). The CDR3 consists of 12 residues. V lost 7 bases and J 3 bases, leaving 10 bases between the germline ends. In DNA form, the CDR3 reads TGTGCCAGTAAGGACAGACACTACGAGCAGTACTTC. Protein sequence: CASKDRHYEQYF.

This clone has just a few counts. The CDR3 region has the DNA TGTGCCAGCAGCCAAGGAGCGTTGGGGCAGTATTTT. Protein product: CASSQGALGQYF. The V and J genes are TRBV14 and TRBJ2-3; D unclear. Trimming cost V 1 base and J 11 bases, with 10 bases left between them. The CDR3 has 12 residues. Germline loops: CDR1 SGHDN, CDR2 FVKESK.

This chain uses TRBV5-5 with TRBJ1-1; 8 nucleotides match TRBD1. Germline V CDR1 and CDR2: SGHKS, YYEKEE (reference sequence). The CDR3 contains 16 residues. The J segment lost 2 bases and the V segment lost 0 bases, leaving 6 bases of the junction unmatched. CDR3: CASSLGPGTGNTEAFF. CDR3 bases: TGTGCCAGCAGCTTGGGGCCCGGGACAGGAAACACTGAAGCTTTCTTT.

The J gene is TRBJ2-5, the V gene TRBV28, with D possibly being TRBD2 (6 bases). CDR1 is MDHEN, CDR2 SYDVKM, per germline. The V and J ends lost 3 bases and 2 bases respectively, with 13 bases between them. The CDR3 consists of 15 residues. For the CDR3, the DNA is TGTGCCAGCAGTTTCCCCGGGGAGGCTCAAGAGACCCAGTACTTC. Translated, it gives CASSFPGEAQETQYF.

The CDR3 spells CASSMTGGEQYF. The CDR3 region has the DNA TGTGCCAGTAGTATGACAGGGGGCGAGCAGTACTTC. This rearrangement joins TRBV19 to TRBJ2-5; 9 bases fit TRBD1. The J call is in doubt because the DNA end fits TRBJ2-7 better. There are 12 residues in the CDR3. In germline, CDR1 is LNHDA, CDR2 SQIVND (reference sequence).

The rearrangement joins TRBV5-6 to TRBJ2-7; 8 nucleotides align to TRBD2. V lost 4 bases, J lost 1 base, and 7 bases stayed unmatched. The CDR3 contains 15 residues. Germline values: CDR1 SGHDT, CDR2 YYEEEE. CDR3 nucleotides: TGTGCCAGCAGCCGCGGGGCGGGGGGATCCTACGAGCAGTACTTC. Translated: CASSRGAGGSYEQYF.

The chain carries TRBV5-1 and TRBJ1-2; TRBD1 agrees at 7 bases. CDR1 and CDR2 (germline): SGHRS, YFSETQ. V lost 0 bases and J lost 5; bases outside the gene matches: 16. The CDR3 is 18 amino acids. The CDR3 DNA sequence: TGCGCCAGCAGCTTGGGGGTTTCCAGGGGGACAGCTTCTTATGGCTACACCTTC. It translates to CASSLGVSRGTASYGYTF. Full variable domain (outside the CDR3, taken from reference TRBV5-1 and TRBJ1-2): KAGVTQTPRYLIKTRGQQVTLSCSPISGHRSVSWYQQTPGQGLQFLFEYFSETQRNKGNFPGRFSGRQFSNSRSEMNVSTLELGDSALYLCASSLGVSRGTASYGYTFGSGTRLTVV.

The rearrangement links TRBV4-2 to TRBJ1-4, with D hard to call. Trimming stripped 3 bases from V and 5 bases from J, with 10 bases between. This CDR3 has 14 residues. Germline assignment: CDR1 LGHNA and CDR2 YNFKEQ. The CDR3 spells CASSHLGENEKLFF. CDR3 coding DNA: TGTGCCAGCAGCCACCTCGGAGAGAATGAAAAACTGTTTTTT.

The genes are TRBV7-2 and TRBJ2-2, with D possibly being TRBD2 (5 bases). The CDR3 contains 14 residues. Trimming pared 3 bases from V and 6 bases from J, leaving 11 bases between. CDR1 is SGHTA, CDR2 FQGNSA, per germline. In DNA, the CDR3 is TGTGCCAGCAGCTTTAGTCGGGGATCCGGGGAGCTGTTTTTT. Its protein product is CASSFSRGSGELFF.

The genes are TRBV7-3 and TRBJ1-1, with 7 nucleotides matching TRBD1. J lost 2 bases, V lost 1 base, and 13 bases had no gene match. CDR3 length: 18 residues. Germline V gene lookup returns CDR1 SGHTA and CDR2 FQGTGA. DNA of the CDR3: TGTGCCAGCAGCTTAAGGGCCGGGACAGAAGGATCAAACACTGAAGCTTTCTTT. This sequence encodes CASSLRAGTEGSNTEAFF.

This clone has just a few counts. The chain links TRBV11-2 to TRBJ1-1; TRBD1 is a possible D gene (6 bases). This CDR3 is built from 13 residues. V lost 4 bases and J 6 bases, leaving 12 bases between the germline ends. Germline lookup yields CDR1 SGHAT and CDR2 FQNNGV. CDR3 sequence reads: CASSSNPGAEAFF. The CDR3 coding sequence is TGTGCCAGCAGCTCAAACCCAGGGGCTGAAGCTTTCTTT.

The CDR3 sequence: CASSLDPPDFSGANVLTF. The CDR3 DNA is TGTGCCAGCAGCTTAGATCCCCCAGACTTCTCTGGGGCCAACGTCCTGACTTTC. The chain links TRBV11-3 to TRBJ2-6; D is unresolved. The CDR3 covers 18 residues. Trimming took off 0 bases at V and 0 bases at J, with 12 bases between the two ends. Looked up from germline, CDR1 is SGHNT and CDR2 is YENEEA.

This clone came up a few times. Written as DNA, the CDR3 is TGCGCCAGCAGCCCCTTCGCCCCCGCGGGGGGCTTCTACAATGAGCAGTTCTTC. This sequence encodes CASSPFAPAGGFYNEQFF. The V and J genes are TRBV5-1 and TRBJ2-1; TRBD2 matches at 8 bases. The CDR3 sequence is 18 residues long. Losses at the gene ends were 4 bases for V and 3 bases for J; bases not matched to a gene: 15. Germline lookup yields CDR1 SGHRS and CDR2 YFSETQ.

The chain uses TRBV7-7 and TRBJ2-5, with 13 bases fitting TRBD2. This CDR3 spans 15 amino acids. With 3 bases clipped from V and 2 bases from J, the junction kept 0 bases outside the gene matches. Per germline, CDR1 SSHAT and CDR2 FNYEAQ (reference sequence). The DNA for the CDR3 is TGTGCCAGCAGCTTGACTAGCGGGGGGCAAGAGACCCAGTACTTC. Amino acid sequence: CASSLTSGGQETQYF.

The chain carries TRBV2 and TRBJ2-2, with D possibly being TRBD1 (5 bases). Looked up from germline, CDR1 is SNHLY and CDR2 is FYNNEI. Trimming removed 0 bases from V and 1 base from J, with 9 bases in between. This CDR3 region has 16 residues. The CDR3: CASSEAWTQNTGELFF. CDR3 nucleotide sequence: TGTGCCAGCAGTGAAGCGTGGACACAGAACACCGGGGAGCTGTTTTTT.

This clone occurred a few times. V usage is TRBV6-1 and J usage is TRBJ2-3; 7 positions match TRBD1. This CDR3 region has 15 residues. J was trimmed by 1 base and V by 1 base; bases with no gene match: 2. Germline V gives CDR1 MNHNS, CDR2 SASEGT. In DNA form, the CDR3 reads TGTGCCAGCAGTGAAGGAGGGGGCGGCACAGATACGCAGTATTTT. Translation: CASSEGGGGTDTQYF.

This clone was counted between two and nine times. V is TRBV9 and J is TRBJ1-6, with no clear D. The V and J ends lost 0 bases and 7 bases respectively, with 8 bases between them. Germline values: CDR1 SGDLS, CDR2 YYNGEE. This CDR3 has 14 residues. Written as DNA, the CDR3 is TGTGCCAGCAGCGTAGGTGGGCAGAATTCACCCCTCCACTTT. This gives the protein CASSVGGQNSPLHF.

In its sample, this clone was seen a few times. The chain combines TRBV5-1 with TRBJ1-2, with TRBD1 identical over 10 bases. From germline, CDR1 is SGHRS and CDR2 YFSETQ. There are 14 residues in the CDR3. The junction had 6 bases not matched to a gene; V was cut back by 2 bases and J by 8 bases. The CDR3 DNA reads as TGCGCCAGCAGCTTACGACAGGGGGCTTACGGCTACACCTTC. As protein: CASSLRQGAYGYTF.

The chain uses TRBV5-1 and TRBJ2-6; D is unresolved. The CDR3 length is 14 residues. Germline CDR1 SGHRS, CDR2 YFSETQ. Deletions cut 2 bases from V and 1 base from J, with 4 bases between. As DNA, the CDR3 is TGCGCCAGCAGCTTCCAATCTGGGGCCAACGTCCTGACTTTC. It codes for CASSFQSGANVLTF.

The rearrangement links TRBV28 to TRBJ2-1; the match to TRBD2 covers 12 bases. J lost 7 bases, V lost 2 bases, and 6 bases had no gene match. The CDR3 consists of 16 residues. Germline CDR1 MDHEN, CDR2 SYDVKM. The CDR3 nucleotides are TGTGCCAGCAGTTTAGAGGGGCTAGCGGGGGGGAATGAGCAGTTCTTC. Amino acids: CASSLEGLAGGNEQFF.

This clone was seen only a few times. The V call is TRBV12-5, the J call TRBJ2-7; 7 bases match TRBD1. This CDR3 region has 14 residues. Trimming cost V 7 bases and J 2 bases; bases outside gene matches: 8. Germline assignment: CDR1 LGHNT and CDR2 FRNRAP. DNA for the CDR3: TGTGCTAGTGCCCCGACAGGGCCCCCCTACGAGCAGTACTTC. Translation gives CASAPTGPPYEQYF.

The genes are TRBV10-2 and TRBJ2-1; 9 bases align to TRBD2. Per germline, CDR1 WSHSY and CDR2 SAAADI. The CDR3 totals 17 residues. Unmatched junction bases numbered 12, after V lost 5 bases and J lost 4 bases. The CDR3 DNA sequence: TGCGCCAGCAGTTACCGGTTAGCGGGGGCGAAGTACAATGAGCAGTTCTTC. It encodes CASSYRLAGAKYNEQFF.

CDR3 nucleotides: TGTGCCAGCAGCTTGGCGTCCTACGAGCAGTACTTC. This sequence encodes CASSLASYEQYF. The V and J genes are TRBV5-6 and TRBJ2-5; D is ambiguous. The assigned J gene may be wrong: the sequence end matches TRBJ2-7 better. This CDR3 is 12 amino acids long. CDR1 SGHDT and CDR2 YYEEEE come from the germline V gene.

The chain has TRBV5-6 and TRBJ2-7; TRBD1 matches 7 bases. The V and J ends lost 4 bases and 6 bases, in that order; junction bases with no gene match: 7. Germline lookup yields CDR1 SGHDT and CDR2 YYEEEE. CDR3 size: 13 residues. CDR3 region: CASSMTGRVEQYF. For the CDR3, the DNA is TGTGCCAGCAGCATGACAGGGAGAGTCGAGCAGTACTTC.

This clone was found a few times. This chain uses TRBV10-3 with TRBJ2-5; TRBD1 matches at 7 bases. The J call is in doubt because the DNA end fits TRBJ2-7 better. Per germline, CDR1 ENHRY and CDR2 SYGVKD. The CDR3 is made up of 15 amino acids. CDR3 residues: CAISDPGQSSYEQYF. The CDR3 DNA follows: TGTGCCATCAGTGATCCGGGACAGTCCTCCTACGAGCAGTACTTC.

Only a few counts were recorded for this clone. The chain carries TRBV29-1 and TRBJ1-3; D is unclear. The CDR3 loop spans 11 amino acids. V was clipped by 7 bases and J by 4 bases, with 8 bases between them. Germline CDR1 and CDR2: SQVTM and ANQGSEA. CDR3 residues: CSDRWGNTIYF. DNA of the CDR3: TGCAGCGACCGGTGGGGAAACACCATATATTTT.